The following is a T cell receptor (beta chain) sequence with its context. The sample belongs to a study of cytomegalovirus exposure and HLA in healthy donors. PCR employed 60 Vbeta and 13 Jbeta primers. The assay was immunoSEQ multiplex PCR, and TCRdb's table has in-frame clones only and misses some. The table includes about 150,000 clones, roughly three quarters detected once. The CDR3 loop spans 15 amino acids. Germline CDR1 is MGHRA and CDR2 is YSYEKL. Trimming shortened V by 4 bases and J by 5 bases, and 14 bases separated the two germline ends. The gene calls are TRBV4-1 and TRBJ1-4; D is possibly TRBD1 (6 bases). Material for sequencing was PBMCs. The receptor was derived from a woman between 35 and 50 years old in good health and CMV-seronegative. CDR3 in amino acids: CASSLAGAGNEKLFF. CDR3 DNA: TGCGCCAGCAGCCTGGCAGGGGCCGGGAATGAAAAACTGTTTTTT.